Below, one TCR beta chain is given with its context. Its antigen is not identified. This specimen comes from a study of breast tumors, draining lymph nodes, adjacent tissues. Overall study results and limits: The data were judged consistent with most tumor T cells coming from lymph node and expanding in tumor. Compared with basal-like, luminal-like tumors shared significantly more repertoire with nontumor tissue. Tumor TCR diversity was below lymph nodes but above nontumor tissue. Tumor T cell lymph node origin was a supported hypothesis, not proven.

A single record per CDR3 protein comes from TCRdb applying MiXCR to the multiplex PCR reads. This sample yields about 230,000 distinct CDR3 sequences, of which roughly 32% are seen a single time; approximately 1.5% belongs to the top ten. Axillary draining lymph nodes of breast cancer patients supplied the node samples. With 5 bases clipped from V and 7 bases from J, the junction kept 8 bases outside the gene matches. Germline V gene data show CDR1 as SQVTM and CDR2 as ANQGSEA. The CDR3 extends over 15 amino acids. The material sequenced was axillary lymph node tissue. The V gene is TRBV29-1, the J gene TRBJ1-6; TRBD1 agrees at 10 bases. The receptor comes from a female donor with breast cancer. Some clones in this sample may be carry-over from other donors' samples. The CDR3 here is CSVQTGTGENSPLHF. In DNA form, the CDR3 reads TGCAGCGTTCAGACCGGGACAGGGGAAAATTCACCCCTCCACTTT.